This T cell receptor (beta chain) was identified in a study of beta chain features in type 1 diabetes. Broader study findings: Researchers could not determine here whether HLA type influences TCRB rearrangement. Lower insertion and higher deletion counts appeared at VDJ junctions in type 1 diabetes patients. Within the patient group, naive, central memory and Treg TCRB repertoires appeared more similar to each other than within healthy donors. Moderately but significantly shorter TCRB CDR3s were found in Type 1 diabetes patients in all four CD4+ subsets.

This clone was observed a few times. The antigen is unknown. As every portion of the isolated RNA was reverse transcribed, the sequencing read expressed TCRB transcripts. Deep immunoSEQ sequencing covered naive, central memory and regulatory T cell samples. Data came from immunoSEQ multiplex PCR; TCRdb stores just in-frame clones and leaves some out. The table has a few hundred thousand clones, around 13% seen once. V gave up 3 bases and J gave up 6 bases, with 11 bases separating them. The CDR3 is 13 amino acids. Looked up from germline, CDR1 is GTSNPN and CDR2 is SVGIG (reference sequence). This TCR derives from a woman aged 18-29 years with type 1 diabetes. Material for sequencing was naive CD4+ T cells from blood. This rearrangement joins TRBV30 to TRBJ1-4; D not certain. The CDR3: CAWRPGYYEKLFF. The CDR3 DNA follows: TGTGCCTGGAGACCGGGATACTATGAAAAACTGTTTTTT.